This TCR beta chain comes out of a study of blood T cell repertoires in COVID-19. Study details: The United States, Italy and Spain were the sources of the acute and convalescent COVID-19 samples. PBMCs, B-cell-depleted T cells, or T cells were the source of the cDNA or gDNA that made up the material.

The CDR3 has 14 amino acids. Between the trimmed V and J ends, which lost 6 bases and 4 bases, there was a span of 16 bases. The germline gives CDR1 MNHNY, CDR2 SVGAGI (reference sequence). How the authors handled the data: Estimated nucleated cell counts came from reference gene primer amplification. The data were produced by immunoSEQ multiplex PCR, yet TCRdb's version contains in-frame clones alone and is incomplete. V and J calls and clone size are given by that table; D and trimming were obtained from the DNA. Of roughly 100,000 clones listed, approximately 79% are singletons. The sample consisted of peripheral blood. This sequence was found in an elderly woman with active or convalescent COVID-19. The chain combines TRBV6-6 with TRBJ2-7, with D maybe TRBD2 (6 bases). As DNA, the CDR3 is TGTGCCAGCAGACGCGGGGAAGGGAATTACGAGCAGTACTTC. It translates to CASRRGEGNYEQYF.